The next 6 T cell receptor beta chains were all read from a single sample in a study of OX40 agonist ivuxolimab in advanced cancers. TCRdb's table, derived via immunoSEQ multiplex PCR, lists solely in-frame clones and lacks some. The top ten clones hold approximately 1% of a sample with 67,000 or so clones, around 90% of them seen once. The sequencing used CD4+ or CD8+ T cells sorted from blood, collected in a trial of the OX40 agonist ivuxolimab. Every receptor here comes from an adult with an advanced solid tumor such as melanoma, head and neck, liver or kidney cancer.

The chain links TRBV4-1 to TRBJ2-7; D gene ambiguous. CDR1 MGHRA and CDR2 YSYEKL come from the germline V gene. The CDR3 is 15 amino acids. V shed 1 base and J shed 2 bases, with 12 bases lying between them. DNA of the CDR3: TGCGCCAGCAGCCAAGCGTTTGGCAAACCCTACGAGCAGTACTTC. This translates into CASSQAFGKPYEQYF.

This clone was detected only once. The chain links TRBV30 to TRBJ2-7; tentatively, D is TRBD1 or TRBD2 (7 bases each). The V end lost 1 base, the J end lost 3 bases, and 19 bases lay between the germline ends. Germline V gene lookup returns CDR1 GTSNPN and CDR2 SVGIG (reference sequence). The CDR3 totals 16 residues. The CDR3 loop is CAWSALKQGGYYEQYF. DNA of the CDR3: TGTGCCTGGAGTGCCCTAAAGCAGGGGGGGTACTACGAGCAGTACTTC.

The V and J genes are TRBV11-2 and TRBJ1-6, with D unclear. The CDR3 has 13 residues. Germline CDR1 SGHAT, CDR2 FQNNGV. Trimming removed 3 bases at V and 6 bases at J, with 6 bases between. DNA for the CDR3: TGTGCCAGCAGCTTGGGGATTAATTCACCCCTCCACTTT. Residues: CASSLGINSPLHF.

The rearrangement joins TRBV5-1 to TRBJ2-5; TRBD1 is a possible D gene (6 bases). Per the germline V gene, CDR1 is SGHRS and CDR2 is YFSETQ. V was pared by 4 bases and J by 5 bases, with 15 bases between. The CDR3 spans 14 residues. CDR3 sequence reads: CASSLQGDKETQYF. As DNA, the CDR3 is TGCGCCAGCAGCCTACAAGGGGACAAGGAGACCCAGTACTTC.

This clone was seen once. The chain carries TRBV7-2 and TRBJ2-3, with TRBD2 matching over 9 bases. J was trimmed by 2 bases and V by 2 bases; bases with no gene match: 11. The CDR3 length is 18 residues. Germline V gene data show CDR1 as SGHTA and CDR2 as FQGNSA. The CDR3 loop is CASSLSLAGLMVTDTQYF. In DNA form, the CDR3 reads TGTGCCAGCAGCTTAAGCCTAGCGGGGTTAATGGTCACAGATACGCAGTATTTT.

The chain employs TRBV6-5 and TRBJ2-5; D is unclear. The ends were cut back, 4 bases at V and 5 bases at J, with 20 bases in the middle. From germline, CDR1 is MNHEY and CDR2 SVGAGI. The CDR3 spans 16 residues. Written as DNA, the CDR3 is TGTGCCAGCAGTTCCTTAGGCGGAATGTCTGGGGAGACCCAGTACTTC. Translating it yields CASSSLGGMSGETQYF.